A selection of T cell receptor beta chains follows, all from one sample in a study of TIL therapy for anti-PD-1-resistant metastatic lung cancer. Only in-frame clones appear in the TCRdb table, and some are missing; sequencing was by immunoSEQ multiplex PCR. Seen here are about 32,000 clones, about 70% observed once, and the top ten hold around 2.9%. Sequencing was performed on blood, taken at baseline. The receptor set was obtained from a woman aged 30 to 85 with non-small cell lung cancer. Each CDR3 is given with its conserved first and last residue. The D gene is left open where the match is weak. The listing skips clone size in some rows; elsewhere it reads once, few, many or a size class.

clone_size j_call cdr3_length v_call d_call cdr3_aa cdr3_nt
. TRBJ2-7 14 TRBV5-1 TRBD2 CASSLELLAGEQYF TGCGCCAGCAGCTTGGAGTTACTAGCGGGAGAGCAGTACTTC
. TRBJ2-7 14 TRBV6-6 . CASSEFGGAYEQYF TGTGCCAGCAGCGAATTTGGGGGCGCGTACGAGCAGTACTTC
. TRBJ2-2 15 TRBV5-1 TRBD2 CASSFSGTRAGELFF TGCGCCAGCAGCTTCTCCGGGACTAGGGCTGGGGAGCTGTTTTTT
. TRBJ2-1 12 TRBV28 TRBD1 CASSWTGSEQFF TGTGCCAGCAGCTGGACAGGCAGTGAGCAGTTCTTC
. TRBJ2-5 15 TRBV7-2 TRBD2 CASGEAGGPLETQYF TGTGCCAGCGGAGAAGCGGGAGGGCCGCTGGAGACCCAGTACTTC
. TRBJ1-2 17 TRBV4-2 . CASSQDYGAPESYGYTF TGTGCCAGCAGCCAAGATTACGGCGCTCCGGAATCCTATGGCTACACCTTC
. TRBJ1-3 13 TRBV6-1 . CASSGYDGNTIYF TGTGCCAGCAGCGGGTACGATGGAAACACCATATATTTT
. TRBJ1-4 14 TRBV19 TRBD1 CASSMGQGNEKLFF TGTGCCAGTAGTATGGGACAGGGGAATGAAAAACTGTTTTTT
. TRBJ2-7 16 TRBV14 TRBD2 CASSHNSGTGTYEQYF TGTGCCAGCAGCCATAATAGCGGGACCGGAACCTACGAGCAGTACTTC
. TRBJ1-1 15 TRBV5-4 . CASSPRGGRSTEAFF TGTGCCAGCAGCCCCCGGGGGGGGCGGAGCACTGAAGCTTTCTTT
. TRBJ2-1 18 TRBV18 TRBD2 CASSPRTSGRLSYNEQFF TGTGCCAGCTCACCGAGGACTAGCGGGAGATTATCCTACAATGAGCAGTTCTTC
. TRBJ1-1 14 TRBV5-1 . CATQVSGSNTEAFF TGCGCCACCCAGGTGTCAGGATCGAACACTGAAGCTTTCTTT
medium-sized TRBJ1-5 14 TRBV19 . CASTEGQGNQPQHF TGTGCCAGTACTGAGGGGCAGGGCAATCAGCCCCAGCATTTT
. TRBJ2-7 15 TRBV7-8 TRBD2 CASSLGSGRRYEQYF TGTGCCAGCAGCTTAGGAAGCGGGAGAAGATACGAGCAGTACTTC
. TRBJ2-7 18 TRBV12-1 . CASSFSFGVGTSEYEQYF .
once TRBJ1-5 19 TRBV15 TRBD1 CATSRWSQGAQDSNQPQHF TGTGCCACCAGCAGGTGGTCACAGGGGGCGCAGGATAGCAATCAGCCCCAGCATTTT
. TRBJ2-5 14 TRBV5-1 . CASSLEPAQETQYF TGCGCCAGCAGCTTGGAGCCAGCCCAAGAGACCCAGTACTTC
once TRBJ2-7 15 TRBV4-1 TRBD1 CASSQDPGGNYEQYF TGCGCCAGCAGCCAAGATCCAGGGGGAAACTACGAGCAGTACTTC
. TRBJ2-3 18 TRBV21-1 . CASSKRPQGTGSPDTQYF TGTGCCAGCAGCAAAAGACCCCAAGGGACAGGGTCCCCGGATACGCAGTATTTT
. TRBJ2-7 13 TRBV18 TRBD2 CASSPAGAYEQYF TGTGCCAGCTCACCCGCGGGAGCTTACGAGCAGTACTTC
. TRBJ2-1 15 TRBV11-2 TRBD2 CASSYLAGGYNEQFF TGTGCCAGCAGCTACCTAGCGGGAGGCTACAATGAGCAGTTCTTC
few TRBJ2-6 14 TRBV5-1 . CASSQDSGANVLTF TGCGCCAGCAGCCAGGACTCTGGGGCCAACGTCCTGACTTTC
once TRBJ1-6 14 TRBV14 . CASSQTTGSSPLHF TGTGCCAGCAGCCAAACCACAGGGAGTTCACCCCTCCACTTT
. TRBJ1-2 14 TRBV5-5 . CASSQGRSSYGYTF TGTGCCAGCAGTCAGGGGCGGAGCAGCTATGGCTACACCTTC
medium-sized TRBJ1-2 13 TRBV5-6 . CASSLVGVRGYTF TGTGCCAGCAGCTTGGTGGGGGTCCGTGGCTACACCTTC
. TRBJ2-1 18 TRBV4-1 TRBD2 CASSPGAGGGVSYNEQFF TGCGCCAGCAGCCCCGGGGCGGGAGGGGGCGTATCCTACAATGAGCAGTTCTTC
. TRBJ2-5 15 TRBV6-6 TRBD1 CASSYPRTGGETQYF TGTGCCAGCAGTTACCCAAGGACAGGGGGGGAGACCCAGTACTTC
few TRBJ2-3 17 TRBV5-4 TRBD2 CASSSGLAGGIADTQYF TGTGCCAGCAGCTCGGGACTAGCGGGAGGAATCGCAGATACGCAGTATTTT
once TRBJ1-2 14 TRBV30 . CAWRTDTQSYGYTF TGTGCCTGGAGAACTGACACCCAGAGCTATGGCTACACCTTC